The rows below give T cell receptor beta chains drawn from one sample of a study of blood T cells in healthy people across ages. TCRdb processed the 5' RACE reads anew with MiXCR; each CDR3 protein has one entry. The sample records fewer than 900,000 distinct CDR3 sequences, about 34% being singletons. Source material: blood. The receptors here all came from a man aged 18 to 30 in good health. Each CDR3 is given with its conserved first and last residue. The order of the fields is D gene, clone size, V gene, J gene, CDR3 protein, CDR3 DNA. A D gene is named only where the DNA matches it firmly. Rows may omit the clone size; those that give it use once, few, many or a size class.

>TRBD1|.|TRBV6-4|TRBJ2-7
CASSGTTGAEQYF
TGTGCCAGCAGTGGCACGACAGGGGCAGAGCAGTACTTC
>.|few|TRBV20-1|TRBJ1-5
CSATTVYSNQPQHF
TGCAGTGCTACGACAGTCTATAGCAATCAGCCCCAGCATTTT
>TRBD1|few|TRBV6-4|TRBJ1-5
CASSIGGAGNQPQHF
TGTGCCAGCAGTATAGGGGGCGCAGGCAATCAGCCCCAGCATTTT
>TRBD1|.|TRBV5-1|TRBJ2-7
CASSLGTGGSDEQYF
TGCGCCAGCAGCTTGGGGACAGGGGGCAGCGACGAGCAGTACTTC
>.|few|TRBV20-1|TRBJ2-1
CSARDRWRGNEQFF
TGCAGTGCTAGAGATCGATGGCGGGGAAATGAGCAGTTCTTC
>.|.|TRBV7-2|TRBJ2-3
CASSLFPRTNTDTQYF
TGTGCCAGCAGCTTATTCCCACGGACTAACACAGATACGCAGTATTTT
>.|.|TRBV4-3|TRBJ2-5
CASSPSGAGETQYF
TGCGCCAGCAGCCCCTCAGGGGCTGGAGAGACCCAGTACTTC
>.|few|TRBV20-1|TRBJ1-5
CSARGQFNQPQHF
TGCAGTGCCAGAGGGCAGTTCAATCAGCCCCAGCATTTT
>.|few|TRBV14|TRBJ1-6
CASSQDQRSPLHF
TGTGCCAGCAGCCAAGACCAGAGGTCACCCCTCCACTTT
>.|few|TRBV4-3|TRBJ1-1
CASSQLTANTEAFF
TGCGCCAGCAGCCAGTTAACAGCGAACACTGAAGCTTTCTTT
>.|.|TRBV12-3/TRBV12-4|TRBJ2-3
CASSRALCTDTQYF
TGTGCCAGCAGTAGAGCACTTTGCACAGATACGCAGTATTTT
>.|.|TRBV7-6|TRBJ1-1
CASSHRQVGRNTEAFF
TGTGCCAGCAGCCACCGACAGGTTGGACGGAACACTGAAGCTTTCTTT
>.|.|TRBV29-1|TRBJ2-7
CSAPMVKSAYNEQYF
TGCAGCGCCCCCATGGTTAAAAGTGCCTACAATGAGCAGTACTTC
>TRBD2|many|TRBV6-4|TRBJ2-3
CASSDSRGGPDTQYF
TGTGCCAGCAGTGACTCGCGGGGGGGCCCAGATACGCAGTATTTT
>TRBD1|many|TRBV20-1|TRBJ2-7
CSAMPDRGVFYEQYF
TGCAGTGCTATGCCGGACAGGGGGGTTTTCTACGAGCAGTACTTC
>.|few|TRBV5-6|TRBJ2-6
CASSLWGAGANVLTF
TGTGCCAGCAGCTTATGGGGAGCTGGGGCCAACGTCCTGACTTTC
>TRBD2|many|TRBV7-7|TRBJ2-5
CASSLVAGLAVRETQYF
TGTGCTAGCAGCTTAGTTGCGGGACTAGCGGTCCGGGAGACCCAGTACTTC
>.|.|TRBV4-2|TRBJ2-2
CASSQEDSQNTGELFF
TGTGCCAGCAGCCAAGAGGACAGCCAGAACACCGGGGAGCTGTTTTTT
>TRBD1|many|TRBV7-9|TRBJ2-7
CASSSNRQGVDYEQYF
TGTGCCAGCAGCTCAAACAGACAGGGAGTAGACTACGAGCAGTACTTC
>TRBD2|.|TRBV20-1|TRBJ2-2
CSALPGLAGGGTGELFF
TGCAGTGCTCTCCCGGGACTAGCGGGGGGGGGCACCGGGGAGCTGTTTTTT
>.|few|TRBV20-1|TRBJ2-3
CSAGRGRRDTQYF
TGCAGTGCTGGGAGGGGGCGCAGAGATACGCAGTATTTT
>TRBD1|.|TRBV12-3/TRBV12-4|TRBJ1-2
CASSRQGQQYGYTF
TGTGCCAGCAGCCGCCAGGGACAGCAGTATGGCTACACCTTC
>TRBD1|.|TRBV6-6|TRBJ2-3
CASLSTGATDTQYF
TGTGCCAGTCTGTCGACAGGGGCAACAGATACGCAGTATTTT
>TRBD1|.|TRBV27|TRBJ1-1
CASSLSPGQGQGYTEAFF
TGTGCCAGCAGTCTATCTCCTGGGCAGGGACAGGGTTACACTGAAGCTTTCTTT
>.|.|TRBV3-1|TRBJ2-7
CASSQDAQGGYEQYF
TGTGCCAGCAGCCAAGATGCCCAGGGTGGATACGAGCAGTACTTC
>.|few|TRBV15|TRBJ1-6
CATSRTPHSPLHF
TGTGCCACCAGCAGGACCCCTCATTCACCCCTCCACTTT
>TRBD1|few|TRBV20-1|TRBJ1-4
CSATRQGGEKLFF
TGCAGTGCTACCAGACAGGGAGGTGAAAAACTGTTTTTT
>TRBD2|.|TRBV15|TRBJ2-3
CATSRDPAGGQDTQYF
TGTGCCACCAGCAGAGATCCCGCGGGGGGGCAAGATACGCAGTATTTT
>.|few|TRBV25-1|TRBJ1-1
CASSEAQNLLAEAFF
TGTGCCAGCAGTGAGGCGCAAAACCTACTAGCTGAAGCTTTCTTT
>TRBD1|few|TRBV12-3/TRBV12-4|TRBJ2-5
CASRADRVQETQYF
TGTGCCAGCAGGGCGGACAGGGTCCAAGAGACCCAGTACTTC
>TRBD1|many|TRBV20-1|TRBJ1-4
CSVTTGYYEKLFF
TGCAGTGTTACGACAGGGTATTATGAAAAACTGTTTTTT
>.|few|TRBV4-1|TRBJ1-4
CASSQDRQKLFF
TGCGCCAGCAGCCAAGATCGGCAAAAACTGTTTTTT
>.|few|TRBV7-8|TRBJ2-5
CASSITLGRDSGQETQYF
TGTGCCAGCAGTATCACCCTCGGTCGTGACTCCGGCCAAGAGACCCAGTACTTC
>.|.|TRBV27|TRBJ2-7
CASSVGRRGEQYF
TGTGCCAGCAGCGTTGGGCGGAGAGGCGAGCAGTACTTC
>.|few|TRBV15|TRBJ1-5
CATSRESGLTGAPRHF
TGTGCCACCAGCAGAGAATCAGGCTTAACTGGGGCCCCAAGGCATTTT
>.|.|TRBV4-3|TRBJ2-4
CASSQDYPAERYF
TGCGCCAGCAGCCAAGATTATCCGGCCGAGCGGTACTTC
>.|.|TRBV12-3/TRBV12-4|TRBJ2-5
CASRSLEGGREQYF
TGTGCCAGCAGATCTCTGGAGGGGGGACGTGAGCAGTACTTC
>TRBD1|once|TRBV7-3|TRBJ2-1
CASSVRDSYEQFF
TGTGCCAGCAGCGTACGGGACAGCTACGAGCAGTTCTTC
>TRBD2|once|TRBV7-9|TRBJ2-5
CASSFDGLVVEQYF
TGTGCCAGCAGCTTTGACGGACTAGTTGTGGAGCAGTACTTC
>.|.|TRBV5-1|TRBJ1-6
CASSAGKINSPLHF
TGCGCCAGCAGCGCAGGGAAAATCAATTCACCCCTCCACTTT